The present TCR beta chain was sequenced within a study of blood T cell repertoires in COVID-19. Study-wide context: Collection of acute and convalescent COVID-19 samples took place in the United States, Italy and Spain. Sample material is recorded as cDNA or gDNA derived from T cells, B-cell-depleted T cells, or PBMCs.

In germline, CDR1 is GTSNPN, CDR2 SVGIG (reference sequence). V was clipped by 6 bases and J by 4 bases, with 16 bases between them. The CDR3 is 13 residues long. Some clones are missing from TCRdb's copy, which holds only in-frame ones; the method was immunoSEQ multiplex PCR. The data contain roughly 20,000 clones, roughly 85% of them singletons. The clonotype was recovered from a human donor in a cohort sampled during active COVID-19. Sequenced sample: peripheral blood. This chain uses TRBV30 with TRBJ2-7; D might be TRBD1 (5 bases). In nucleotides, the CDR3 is TGTGCCTGCCCCGGGTCAAGGGGATACGAGCAGTACTTC. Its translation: CACPGSRGYEQYF. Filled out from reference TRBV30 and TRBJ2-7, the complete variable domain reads SQTIHQWPATLVQPVGSPLSLECTVEGTSNPNLYWYRQAAGRGLQLLFYSVGIGQISSEVPQNLSASRPQDRQFILSSKKLLLSDSGFYLCACPGSRGYEQYFGPGTRLTVT.